This T cell receptor (beta chain) was found in a study of T cells in Graves' hyperthyroidism and ophthalmopathy. What was amplified from RNA transcripts were TCR beta CDR3 regions. The TCR CDR3 was amplified in a first-round RT-PCR using the HTBI primer set. TCRdb reprocessed the multiplex PCR reads with MiXCR, giving one entry per CDR3 protein. The sample yields over 500,000 distinct CDR3 sequences, about 45% seen once. With 0 bases removed from V and 0 bases from J, the gap between germline ends came to 12 bases. Germline V CDR1 and CDR2: DFQATT, SNEGSKA (reference sequence). The CDR3 consists of 17 residues. Concerning this clonotype itself: Its antigen remains unidentified.

Overall study findings and caveats: Most expanded thyroid clonotypes above 0.001 also appeared in blood.

The sequence was collected from an adult woman with Graves' disease, either hyperthyroidism or ophthalmopathy (not recorded which). The J gene is TRBJ2-6, the V gene TRBV20-1; tentative D call: TRBD1 (6 bases). The material sequenced was peripheral blood or thyroid tissue (not recorded which). Here the CDR3 reads CSARDRQVDSGANVLTF. CDR3 DNA: TGCAGTGCTAGAGATCGACAGGTCGACTCTGGGGCCAACGTCCTGACTTTC.